The present T cell receptor (beta chain) was sequenced within a study of neurological immune-mediated disorders. The sample holds many counts of this clonotype. Via MiXCR, TCRdb re-called the 5' RACE reads, giving one row per CDR3 protein. This sample has about 55,000 distinct CDR3 sequences; 3.6% occur once, and the top ten carry roughly 1.5%. Material: PBMCs. The TCR originated in a young man with multiple sclerosis.

CDR3 protein: CASSQALTSSEQYF. The CDR3 DNA is TGTGCCAGCAGCCAGGCCTTGACTAGCAGCGAGCAGTACTTC. The V call is TRBV3-1, the J call TRBJ2-7; 7 bases map to TRBD2. V gave up 3 bases and J gave up 6 bases; unmatched junction bases: 8. The germline CDR1 and CDR2 sequences are LGHDT and YNNKEL (reference sequence). The CDR3 sequence is 14 residues long.